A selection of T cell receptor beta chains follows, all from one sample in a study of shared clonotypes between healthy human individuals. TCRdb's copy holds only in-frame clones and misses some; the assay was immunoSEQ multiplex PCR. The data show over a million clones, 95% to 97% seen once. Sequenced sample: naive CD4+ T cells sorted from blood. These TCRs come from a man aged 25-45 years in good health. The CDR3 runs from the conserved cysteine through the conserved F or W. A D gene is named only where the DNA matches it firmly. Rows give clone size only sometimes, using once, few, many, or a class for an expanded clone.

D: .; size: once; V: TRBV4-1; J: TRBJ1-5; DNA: TGCGCCAGCAGCTTACCGACAGCTAGCAATCAGCCCCAGCATTTT; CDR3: CASSLPTASNQPQHF
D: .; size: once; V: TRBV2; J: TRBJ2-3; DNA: TGTGCCAGCAGTGACAGAGTCAGCACAGATACGCAGTATTTT; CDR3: CASSDRVSTDTQYF
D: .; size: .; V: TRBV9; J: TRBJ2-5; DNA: TGTGCCAGCAGCGTAGAGGGGCTCCAAGAGACCCAGTACTTC; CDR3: CASSVEGLQETQYF
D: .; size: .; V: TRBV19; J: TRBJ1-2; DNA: TGTGCCAGTAGTATTCGTGGCGGCCGCGGGGACTATGGCTACACCTTC; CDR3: CASSIRGGRGDYGYTF
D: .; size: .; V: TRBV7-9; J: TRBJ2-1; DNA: TGTGCCAGCAGCTTAGAGCTAGGTGAGCAGTTCTTC; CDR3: CASSLELGEQFF
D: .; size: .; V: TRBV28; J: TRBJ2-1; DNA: TGTGCCAGCAGGGGGGATGACTCCTACAATGAGCAGTTCTTC; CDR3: CASRGDDSYNEQFF
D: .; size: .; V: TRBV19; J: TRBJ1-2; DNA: TGTGCCAGTAGTATATTCGACTATGGCTACACCTTC; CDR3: CASSIFDYGYTF
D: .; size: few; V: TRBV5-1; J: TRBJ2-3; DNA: TGCGCCAGCAGCTTCACCACAGATACGCAGTATTTT; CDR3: CASSFTTDTQYF
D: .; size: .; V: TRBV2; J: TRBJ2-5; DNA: TGTGCCAGCAGTGAAGAGGTTGTTATGTACTTC; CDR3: CASSEEVVMYF
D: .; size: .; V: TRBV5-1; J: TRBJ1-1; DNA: TGCGCCAGCAGCTTGGGGTGGGGGGCCCTAGACACTGAAGCTTTCTTT; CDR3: CASSLGWGALDTEAFF
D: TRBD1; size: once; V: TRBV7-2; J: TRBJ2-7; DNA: TGTGCCAGCAGCAACCGGGACAGGGGTCGCGAGCAGTACTTC; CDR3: CASSNRDRGREQYF
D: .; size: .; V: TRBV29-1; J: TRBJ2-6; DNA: TGCAGCGTTGAAGATCAAGCGCACTCTGGGGCCAACGTCCTGACTTTC; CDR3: CSVEDQAHSGANVLTF
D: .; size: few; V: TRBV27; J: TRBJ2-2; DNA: TGTGCCAGCAGTTTGACGGGGGTCACCGGGGAGCTGTTTTTT; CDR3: CASSLTGVTGELFF
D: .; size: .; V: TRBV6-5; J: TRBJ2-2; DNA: TGTGCCAGCCAGGGACCCCGGGTGGAGCTGTTTTTT; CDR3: CASQGPRVELFF
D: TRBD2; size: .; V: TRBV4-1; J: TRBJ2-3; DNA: TGCGCCAGCAGCCAAGATTACCCGGGAGGGCCATTTTCGGATACGCAGTATTTT; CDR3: CASSQDYPGGPFSDTQYF
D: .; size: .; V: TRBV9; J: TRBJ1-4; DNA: TGTGCCAGCCCGATAGTGGGGGAGGGGGATGAAAAACTGTTTTTT; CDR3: CASPIVGEGDEKLFF
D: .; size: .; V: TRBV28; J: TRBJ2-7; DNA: TGTGCCAGCAGTTTTTGGGGGGCCTACGAGCAGTACTTC; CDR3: CASSFWGAYEQYF
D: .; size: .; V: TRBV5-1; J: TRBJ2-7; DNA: TGCGCCAGCAGCTCCTCTAGCACCGCAGCCTACGAGCAGTACTTC; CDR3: CASSSSSTAAYEQYF
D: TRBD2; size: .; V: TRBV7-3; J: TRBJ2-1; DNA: TGTGCCAGCAGCTTGGGACTAGCGGATAACAATGAGCAGTTCTTC; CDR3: CASSLGLADNNEQFF
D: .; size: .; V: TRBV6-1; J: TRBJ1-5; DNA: TGTGCCAGCAGTGAGAGACAGGCAATTAGCAATCAGCCCCAGCATTTT; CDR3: CASSERQAISNQPQHF
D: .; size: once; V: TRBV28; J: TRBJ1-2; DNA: TGTGCCAGCATCTGGACCCGCAGGGGTGGTGGCTACACCTTC; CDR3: CASIWTRRGGGYTF
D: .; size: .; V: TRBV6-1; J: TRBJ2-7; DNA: TGTGCCAGCCGCCGGCAGGGGAGCTACGAGCAGTACTTC; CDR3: CASRRQGSYEQYF
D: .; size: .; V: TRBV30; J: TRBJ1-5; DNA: TGTGCCTGGAGTAATGCGGGGAATCAGCCCCAGCATTTT; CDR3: CAWSNAGNQPQHF
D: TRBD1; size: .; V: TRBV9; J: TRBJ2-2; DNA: TGTGCCAGCAGCGTAGCAGGGGGCGCCGGGGAGCTGTTTTTT; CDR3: CASSVAGGAGELFF
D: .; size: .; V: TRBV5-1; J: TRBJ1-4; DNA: TGCGCCAGCAGCTTGACAGGGTCTAATGAAAAACTGTTTTTT; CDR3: CASSLTGSNEKLFF
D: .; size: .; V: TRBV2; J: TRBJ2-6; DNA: TGTGCCAGCGGGGTTCTTACCTCTGGGGCCAACGTCCTGACTTTC; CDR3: CASGVLTSGANVLTF
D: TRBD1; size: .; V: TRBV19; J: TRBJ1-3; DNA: TGTGCCACAGTCCGGACAGGAGACTCTGGAAACACCATATATTTT; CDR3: CATVRTGDSGNTIYF
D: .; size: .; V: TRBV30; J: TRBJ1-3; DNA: TGTGCCTGGAGCCCGATCTCCCGCGCCGGGCAGGGAGGAAACACCATATATTTT; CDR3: CAWSPISRAGQGGNTIYF
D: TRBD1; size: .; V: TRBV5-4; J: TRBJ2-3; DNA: TGTGCCAGCAGCTGGGACAGGGTCACAGATACGCAGTATTTT; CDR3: CASSWDRVTDTQYF
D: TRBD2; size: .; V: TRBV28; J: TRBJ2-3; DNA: TGTGCCAGCAGTCCCGGACTAGCGGGAGTTTTCACTAGCACAGATACGCAGTATTTT; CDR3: CASSPGLAGVFTSTDTQYF
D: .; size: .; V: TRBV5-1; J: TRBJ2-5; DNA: TGCGCCAGCAGTCCCTTGGCGGCCCAAGAGACCCAGTACTTC; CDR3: CASSPLAAQETQYF
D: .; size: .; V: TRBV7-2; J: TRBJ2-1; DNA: TGTGCCAGCTCCCCGGTGGGACCCCTGAGGGATGAGCAGTTCTTC; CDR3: CASSPVGPLRDEQFF
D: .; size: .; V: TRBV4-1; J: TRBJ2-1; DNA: TGCGCCAGCAGCCAAGCCAACTGGGCGGGTATCGATGAGCAGTTCTTC; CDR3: CASSQANWAGIDEQFF